The following is a TCR beta chain sequence with its context. Its antigen remains unidentified. The data derive from a study of T cell responses to AZD1222 COVID-19 vaccine. Study-level results: In the spike-specific TCR repertoire, nearly half reportedly target unmutated variant regions. Only six or seven AZD1222 recipients tested seropositive at baseline.

Sequenced by immunoSEQ multiplex PCR; TCRdb stores in-frame clones only, minus some. Of over 120,000 clones listed, 80% to 95% are singletons. The CDR3 length is 16 residues. Trimming removed 6 bases from V and 2 bases from J, with 19 bases in between. Germline lookup yields CDR1 MNHEY and CDR2 SMNVEV (reference sequence). This TCR came from an adult in good health. This chain joins TRBV27 and TRBJ1-2, with a possible D match to TRBD1 (6 bases). This specimen was peripheral blood, taken on day 0 of AZD1222 vaccination. The CDR3 DNA follows: TGTGCCAGCAGCCGGAACAGGGTGGAGTTCAACTATGGCTACACCTTC. It codes for CASSRNRVEFNYGYTF.